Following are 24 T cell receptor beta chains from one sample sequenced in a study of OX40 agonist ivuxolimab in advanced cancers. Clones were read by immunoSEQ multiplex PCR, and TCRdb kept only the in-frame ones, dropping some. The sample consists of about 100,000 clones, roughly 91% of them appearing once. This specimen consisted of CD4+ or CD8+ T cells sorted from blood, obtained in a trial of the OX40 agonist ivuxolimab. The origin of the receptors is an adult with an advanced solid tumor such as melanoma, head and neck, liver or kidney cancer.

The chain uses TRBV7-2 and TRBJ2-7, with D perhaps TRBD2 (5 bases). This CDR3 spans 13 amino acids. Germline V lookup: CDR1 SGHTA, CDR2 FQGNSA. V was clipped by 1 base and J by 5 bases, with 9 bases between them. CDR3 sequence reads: CASSLETINEQYF. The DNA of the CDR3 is TGTGCCAGCAGCTTAGAGACTATCAACGAGCAGTACTTC.

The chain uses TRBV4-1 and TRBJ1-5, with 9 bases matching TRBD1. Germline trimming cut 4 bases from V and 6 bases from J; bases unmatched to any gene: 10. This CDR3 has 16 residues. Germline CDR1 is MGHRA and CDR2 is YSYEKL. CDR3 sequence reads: CASSRVGQGRGQPQHF. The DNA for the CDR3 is TGCGCCAGCAGCCGAGTAGGACAGGGGCGAGGTCAGCCCCAGCATTTT.

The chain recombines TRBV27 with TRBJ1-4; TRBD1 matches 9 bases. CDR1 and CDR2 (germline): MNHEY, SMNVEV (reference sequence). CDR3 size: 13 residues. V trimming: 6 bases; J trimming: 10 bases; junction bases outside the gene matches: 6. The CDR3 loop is CASRTGGLPKLFF. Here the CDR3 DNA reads TGTGCCAGCAGGACAGGGGGTCTGCCAAAACTGTTTTTT.

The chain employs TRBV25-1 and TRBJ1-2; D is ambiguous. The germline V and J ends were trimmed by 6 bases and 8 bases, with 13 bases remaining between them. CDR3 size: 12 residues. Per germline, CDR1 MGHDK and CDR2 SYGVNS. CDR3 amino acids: CASRGSEWGYTF. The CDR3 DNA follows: TGTGCCAGCAGGGGCAGCGAATGGGGCTACACCTTC.

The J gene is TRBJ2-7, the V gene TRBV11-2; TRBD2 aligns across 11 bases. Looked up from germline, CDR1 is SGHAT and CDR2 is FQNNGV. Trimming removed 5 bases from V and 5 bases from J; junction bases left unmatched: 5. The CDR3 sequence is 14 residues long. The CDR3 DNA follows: TGTGCCAGCAGCCCAGGGACTAGCGGAGACGAGCAGTACTTC. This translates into CASSPGTSGDEQYF.

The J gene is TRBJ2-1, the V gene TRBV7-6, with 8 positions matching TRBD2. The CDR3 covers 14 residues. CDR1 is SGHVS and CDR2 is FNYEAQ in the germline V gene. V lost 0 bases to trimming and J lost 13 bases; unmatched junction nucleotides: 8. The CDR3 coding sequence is TGTGCCAGCAGCTTAGCCCTTAGCGGGAATCCCCAGTTCTTC. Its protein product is CASSLALSGNPQFF.

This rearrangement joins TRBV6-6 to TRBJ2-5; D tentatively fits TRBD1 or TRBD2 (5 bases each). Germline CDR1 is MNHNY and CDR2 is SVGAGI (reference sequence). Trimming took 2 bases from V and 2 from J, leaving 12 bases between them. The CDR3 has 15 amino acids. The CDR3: CASSYARGWQETQYF. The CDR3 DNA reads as TGTGCCAGCAGTTACGCGAGGGGCTGGCAAGAGACCCAGTACTTC.

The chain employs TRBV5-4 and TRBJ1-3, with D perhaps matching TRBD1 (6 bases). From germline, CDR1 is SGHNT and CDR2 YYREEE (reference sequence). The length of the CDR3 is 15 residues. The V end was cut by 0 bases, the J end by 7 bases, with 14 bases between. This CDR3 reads CASSLARGAANTIYF. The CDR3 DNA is TGTGCCAGCAGCTTGGCCAGGGGAGCAGCCAACACCATATATTTT.

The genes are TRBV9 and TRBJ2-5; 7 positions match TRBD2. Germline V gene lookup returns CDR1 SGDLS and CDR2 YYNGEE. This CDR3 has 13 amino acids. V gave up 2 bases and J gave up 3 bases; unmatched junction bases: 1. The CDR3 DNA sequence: TGTGCCAGCAGCGTGGGGGGGGAAGAGACCCAGTACTTC. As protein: CASSVGGEETQYF.

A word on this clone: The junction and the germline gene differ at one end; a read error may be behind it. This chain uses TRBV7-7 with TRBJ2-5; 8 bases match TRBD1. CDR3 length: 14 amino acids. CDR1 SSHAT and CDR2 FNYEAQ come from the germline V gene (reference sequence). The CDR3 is CASSVRGLGETQYF. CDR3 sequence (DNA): TGTGCTAGCAGCGTCAGGGGGCTCGGGGAGACCCAGTACTTC.

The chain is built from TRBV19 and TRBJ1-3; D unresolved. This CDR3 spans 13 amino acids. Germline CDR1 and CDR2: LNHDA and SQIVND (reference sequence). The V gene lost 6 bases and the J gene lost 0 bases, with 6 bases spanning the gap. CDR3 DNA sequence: TGTGCCAGTAGCGACGGCTCTGGAAACACCATATATTTT. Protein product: CASSDGSGNTIYF.

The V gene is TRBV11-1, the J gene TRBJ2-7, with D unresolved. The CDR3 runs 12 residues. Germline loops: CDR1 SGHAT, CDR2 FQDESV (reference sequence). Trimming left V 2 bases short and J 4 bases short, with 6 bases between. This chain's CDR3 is CASSLNGYEQYF. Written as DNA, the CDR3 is TGTGCCAGCAGCTTAAACGGTTACGAGCAGTACTTC.

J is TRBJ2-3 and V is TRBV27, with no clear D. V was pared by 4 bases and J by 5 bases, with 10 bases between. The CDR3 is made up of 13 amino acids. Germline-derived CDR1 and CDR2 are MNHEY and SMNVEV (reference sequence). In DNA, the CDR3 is TGTGCCAGCAGTTCGGGTGTTGGAGATACGCAGTATTTT. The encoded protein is CASSSGVGDTQYF.

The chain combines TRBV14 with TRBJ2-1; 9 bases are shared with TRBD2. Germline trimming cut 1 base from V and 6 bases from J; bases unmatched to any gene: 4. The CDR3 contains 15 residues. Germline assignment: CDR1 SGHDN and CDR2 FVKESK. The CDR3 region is CASSQVAGALNEQFF. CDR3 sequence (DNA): TGTGCCAGCAGCCAAGTAGCGGGAGCTCTCAATGAGCAGTTCTTC.

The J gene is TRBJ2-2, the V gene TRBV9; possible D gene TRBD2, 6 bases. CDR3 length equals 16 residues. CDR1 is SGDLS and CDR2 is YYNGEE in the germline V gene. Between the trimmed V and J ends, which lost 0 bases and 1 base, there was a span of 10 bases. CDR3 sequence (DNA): TGTGCCAGCAGCGTAGCGGGCGGGATGAACACCGGGGAGCTGTTTTTT. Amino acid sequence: CASSVAGGMNTGELFF.

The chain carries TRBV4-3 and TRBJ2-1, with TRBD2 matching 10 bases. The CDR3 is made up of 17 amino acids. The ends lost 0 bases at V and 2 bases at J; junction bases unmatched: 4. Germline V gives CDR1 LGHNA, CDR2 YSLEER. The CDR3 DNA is TGCGCCAGCAGCCAAGAAGCGGGAGGGCTCGCCTACAATGAGCAGTTCTTC. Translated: CASSQEAGGLAYNEQFF.

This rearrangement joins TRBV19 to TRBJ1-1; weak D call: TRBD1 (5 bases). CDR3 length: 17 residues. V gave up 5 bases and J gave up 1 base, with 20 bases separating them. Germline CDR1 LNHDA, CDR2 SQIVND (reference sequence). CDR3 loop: CASSPPAGAVPNTEAFF. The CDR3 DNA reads TGTGCCAGTAGTCCCCCGGCCGGGGCCGTCCCGAACACTGAAGCTTTCTTT.

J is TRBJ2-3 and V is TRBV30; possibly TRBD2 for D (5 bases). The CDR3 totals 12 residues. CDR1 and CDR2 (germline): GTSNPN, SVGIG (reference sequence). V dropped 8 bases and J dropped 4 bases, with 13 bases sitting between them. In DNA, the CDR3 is TGTGCCCTTAGCGAGGCATCAGATACGCAGTATTTT. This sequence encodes CALSEASDTQYF. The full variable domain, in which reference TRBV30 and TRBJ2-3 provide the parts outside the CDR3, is SQTIHQWPATLVQPVGSPLSLECTVEGTSNPNLYWYRQAAGRGLQLLFYSVGIGQISSEVPQNLSASRPQDRQFILSSKKLLLSDSGFYLCALSEASDTQYFGPGTRLTVL.

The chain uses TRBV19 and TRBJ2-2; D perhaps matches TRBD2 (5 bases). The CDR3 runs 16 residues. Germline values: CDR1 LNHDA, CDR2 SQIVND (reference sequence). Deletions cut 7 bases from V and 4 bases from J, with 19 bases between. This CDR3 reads CASTPGAAGRTGELFF. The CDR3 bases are TGTGCCAGTACCCCAGGAGCGGCAGGTCGCACCGGGGAGCTGTTTTTT.

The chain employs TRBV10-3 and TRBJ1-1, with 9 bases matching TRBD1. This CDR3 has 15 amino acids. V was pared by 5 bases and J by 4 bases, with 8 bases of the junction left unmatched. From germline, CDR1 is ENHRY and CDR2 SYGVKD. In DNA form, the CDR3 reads TGTGCCATCAGTCCGGGACAGGGTTTCGGCACTGAAGCTTTCTTT. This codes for CAISPGQGFGTEAFF.

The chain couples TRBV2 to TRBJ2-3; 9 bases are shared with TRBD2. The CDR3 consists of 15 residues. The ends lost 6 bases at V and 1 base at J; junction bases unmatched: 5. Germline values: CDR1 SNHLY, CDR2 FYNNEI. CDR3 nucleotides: TGTGCCAGCAGGGCCTTAGCGGGGGGCACAGATACGCAGTATTTT. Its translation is CASRALAGGTDTQYF.

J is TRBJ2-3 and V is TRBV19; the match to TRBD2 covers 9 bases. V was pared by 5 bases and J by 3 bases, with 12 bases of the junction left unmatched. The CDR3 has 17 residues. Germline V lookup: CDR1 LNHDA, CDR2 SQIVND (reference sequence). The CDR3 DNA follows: TGTGCCAGTAGTGACAGGACTAGCGCCATATCTACAGATACGCAGTATTTT. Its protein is CASSDRTSAISTDTQYF.

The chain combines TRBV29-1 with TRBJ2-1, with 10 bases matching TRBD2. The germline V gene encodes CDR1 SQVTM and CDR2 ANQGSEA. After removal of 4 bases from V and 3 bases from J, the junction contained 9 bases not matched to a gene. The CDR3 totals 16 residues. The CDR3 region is CSVVGLAGAHYNEQFF. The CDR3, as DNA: TGCAGCGTTGTTGGGCTAGCGGGAGCGCACTACAATGAGCAGTTCTTC.

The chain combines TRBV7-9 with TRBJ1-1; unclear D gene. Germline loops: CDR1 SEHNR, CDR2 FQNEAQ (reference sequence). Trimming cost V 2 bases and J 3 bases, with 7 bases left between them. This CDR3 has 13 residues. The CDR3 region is CASSLMGYTEAFF. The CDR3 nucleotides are TGTGCCAGCAGCTTAATGGGGTACACTGAAGCTTTCTTT.